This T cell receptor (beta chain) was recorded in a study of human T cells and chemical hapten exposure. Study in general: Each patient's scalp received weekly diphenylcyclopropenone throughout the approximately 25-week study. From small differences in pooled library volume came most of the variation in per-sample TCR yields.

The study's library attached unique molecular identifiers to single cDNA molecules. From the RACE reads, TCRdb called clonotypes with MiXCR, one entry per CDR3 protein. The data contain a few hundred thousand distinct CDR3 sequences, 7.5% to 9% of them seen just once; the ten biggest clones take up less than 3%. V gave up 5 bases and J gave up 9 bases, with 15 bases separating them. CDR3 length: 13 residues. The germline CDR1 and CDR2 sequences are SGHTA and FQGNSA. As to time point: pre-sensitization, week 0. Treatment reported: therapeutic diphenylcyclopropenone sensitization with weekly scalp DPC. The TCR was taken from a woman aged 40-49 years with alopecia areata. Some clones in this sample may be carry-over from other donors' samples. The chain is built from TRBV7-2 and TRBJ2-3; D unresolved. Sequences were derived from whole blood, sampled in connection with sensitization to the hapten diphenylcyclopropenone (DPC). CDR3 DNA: TGTGCCAGCAGCCCGCTAGTTCAAGGGACGCAGTATTTT. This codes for CASSPLVQGTQYF.